Listed below are T cell receptor beta chains from one sample, sequenced in a study of T cell changes during pregnancy in multiple sclerosis. Some clones are missing from TCRdb's copy, which holds only in-frame ones; the method was immunoSEQ multiplex PCR. Of tens of thousands of clones detected, around 93% appear once; the ten largest clones hold approximately 0.85%. Sequencing was performed on peripheral blood, taken in the first trimester of pregnancy. These receptors originate from a female donor with multiple sclerosis, enrolled in a pregnancy study. CDR3s include the opening cysteine and the closing phenylalanine or tryptophan. Each record gives: CDR3 length, V gene, clone size, D gene, J gene, CDR3 protein, CDR3 DNA. D genes are given only for firm matches. Clone size is stated in some rows and not others, as once, few, many or a class when expanded.

len: 15
v_gene: TRBV7-8
abundance: .
d_gene: .
j_gene: TRBJ2-1
CDR3aa: CASSEPLSSYNEQFF
CDR3nt: TGTGCCAGCAGCGAACCCCTGAGCTCCTACAATGAGCAGTTCTTC

len: 15
v_gene: TRBV2
abundance: once
d_gene: TRBD2
j_gene: TRBJ2-2
CDR3aa: CASSHRSGGSSELFF
CDR3nt: TGTGCCAGCAGCCACCGGAGCGGGGGGAGCTCGGAGCTGTTTTTT

len: 15
v_gene: TRBV6-4
abundance: .
d_gene: TRBD2
j_gene: TRBJ2-3
CDR3aa: CASSPTSGGADTQYF
CDR3nt: TGTGCCAGCAGCCCCACTAGCGGGGGGGCAGATACGCAGTATTTT

len: 16
v_gene: TRBV18
abundance: .
d_gene: TRBD1
j_gene: TRBJ1-4
CDR3aa: CASSPKRGQGNEKLFF
CDR3nt: TGTGCCAGCTCACCAAAGCGGGGACAGGGCAATGAAAAACTGTTTTTT

len: 13
v_gene: TRBV2
abundance: .
d_gene: .
j_gene: TRBJ2-1
CDR3aa: CAGRPMSSGEQFF
CDR3nt: TGTGCCGGCAGGCCTATGTCTTCTGGTGAGCAGTTCTTC

len: 16
v_gene: TRBV5-4
abundance: .
d_gene: .
j_gene: TRBJ1-3
CDR3aa: CASSPIDGGRGNTIYF
CDR3nt: TGTGCCAGCAGCCCGATCGACGGAGGGAGGGGAAACACCATATATTTT

len: 13
v_gene: TRBV11-2
abundance: .
d_gene: .
j_gene: TRBJ2-1
CDR3aa: CASSSDRANEQFF
CDR3nt: TGTGCCAGCAGCTCGGACAGAGCGAATGAGCAGTTCTTC

len: 14
v_gene: TRBV30
abundance: once
d_gene: TRBD2
j_gene: TRBJ2-1
CDR3aa: CAWSSSGGYNEQFF
CDR3nt: TGTGCCTGGAGCTCTAGCGGGGGCTACAATGAGCAGTTCTTC

len: 15
v_gene: TRBV6-8
abundance: .
d_gene: .
j_gene: TRBJ2-2
CDR3aa: CASSYSRRGPGELFF
CDR3nt: TGTGCCAGCAGTTACTCGAGGAGGGGCCCCGGGGAGCTGTTTTTT

len: 13
v_gene: TRBV5-4
abundance: .
d_gene: .
j_gene: TRBJ2-5
CDR3aa: CASTRARGETQYF
CDR3nt: TGTGCCAGCACTCGTGCCCGCGGAGAGACCCAGTACTTC

len: 12
v_gene: TRBV5-5
abundance: .
d_gene: .
j_gene: TRBJ2-2
CDR3aa: CASSTVPGELFF
CDR3nt: TGTGCCAGCAGCACTGTCCCCGGGGAGCTGTTTTTT

len: 13
v_gene: TRBV30
abundance: .
d_gene: .
j_gene: TRBJ1-5
CDR3aa: CAWSGASNQPQHF
CDR3nt: TGTGCCTGGAGTGGGGCGAGCAATCAGCCCCAGCATTTT

len: 13
v_gene: TRBV11-1
abundance: .
d_gene: .
j_gene: TRBJ1-2
CDR3aa: CASSPDRTYGYTF
CDR3nt: TGTGCCAGCAGCCCGGACAGAACCTATGGCTACACCTTC

len: 15
v_gene: TRBV7-3
abundance: .
d_gene: .
j_gene: TRBJ1-1
CDR3aa: CASSLSTGVNTEAFF
CDR3nt: TGTGCCAGCAGCTTAAGTACGGGGGTGAACACTGAAGCTTTCTTT

len: 14
v_gene: TRBV7-2
abundance: once
d_gene: TRBD1
j_gene: TRBJ1-1
CDR3aa: CASSSTGVGTEAFF
CDR3nt: TGTGCCAGCAGCTCGACAGGGGTAGGCACTGAAGCTTTCTTT

len: 11
v_gene: TRBV5-1
abundance: .
d_gene: TRBD1
j_gene: TRBJ1-1
CDR3aa: CASSATGGAFF
CDR3nt: TGCGCCAGCAGCGCGACAGGGGGCGCTTTCTTT

len: 15
v_gene: TRBV5-1
abundance: .
d_gene: .
j_gene: TRBJ2-7
CDR3aa: CASSLGGIGTYEQYF
CDR3nt: TGCGCCAGCAGCTTGGGAGGTATCGGGACCTACGAGCAGTACTTC

len: 15
v_gene: TRBV4-3
abundance: .
d_gene: .
j_gene: TRBJ1-1
CDR3aa: CASSQGTGMNTEAFF
CDR3nt: TGCGCCAGCAGCCAAGGGACGGGGATGAACACTGAAGCTTTCTTT

len: 14
v_gene: TRBV2
abundance: .
d_gene: .
j_gene: TRBJ2-2
CDR3aa: CATEEGSGTGELFF
CDR3nt: TGTGCCACAGAGGAGGGGTCGGGCACCGGGGAGCTGTTTTTT